The clone carrying this T cell receptor beta chain has a count of ten or more. This sample was included in a study of T cells after yellow fever vaccination. This CDR3 is 14 amino acids long. Germline lookup yields CDR1 SGHRS and CDR2 YFSETQ. The junction had 4 bases not matched to a gene; V was cut back by 1 base and J by 4 bases. For TCR, cDNA came from 5'RACE template switching, which added a universal primer site and UMIs. Using its own MiXCR run on the 5' RACE reads, TCRdb lists one record per CDR3 protein. Seen here are hundreds of thousands of distinct CDR3 sequences, around 3.9% observed once, and the top ten hold 23%.

The sample here was PBMCs, taken on the day of the yellow fever booster vaccination. This chain joins TRBV5-1 and TRBJ2-5, with 7 bases fitting TRBD2. This clonotype was obtained from a man between 18 and 35 years old who received the YFV17D yellow fever vaccine. The CDR3 is CASSLMGGRETQYF. CDR3 sequence (DNA): TGCGCCAGCAGCTTGATGGGGGGGAGAGAGACCCAGTACTTC. Using reference TRBV5-1 and TRBJ2-5 for the parts outside the CDR3, the full variable domain is KAGVTQTPRYLIKTRGQQVTLSCSPISGHRSVSWYQQTPGQGLQFLFEYFSETQRNKGNFPGRFSGRQFSNSRSEMNVSTLELGDSALYLCASSLMGGRETQYFGPGTRLLVL.